This TCR beta chain is drawn from a study of OX40 agonist ivuxolimab in advanced cancers. TCRdb keeps only in-frame clones here, not all; method: immunoSEQ multiplex PCR. The table records about 58,000 clones, roughly nine tenths of them present only once. The origin of this receptor is an adult with an advanced solid tumor such as melanoma, head and neck, liver or kidney cancer. Source: CD4+ or CD8+ T cells sorted from blood, taken in a trial of the OX40 agonist ivuxolimab.

The CDR3 is CASSYGLDDNEQFF. Written as DNA, the CDR3 is TGTGCCAGCAGTTACGGCCTAGATGACAATGAGCAGTTCTTC. The rearrangement links TRBV6-5 to TRBJ2-1, with D unresolved. The CDR3 totals 14 residues. In germline, CDR1 is MNHEY, CDR2 SVGAGI. Trimming stripped 2 bases from V and 5 bases from J, with 10 bases between.